Presented here are 3 T cell receptor beta chains from one specimen sequenced in a study of human T cells and chemical hapten exposure. TCRdb reprocessed the RACE reads via MiXCR and lists one record per CDR3 protein. The data contain tens of thousands of distinct CDR3 sequences, 6.7% of them singletons. Sample time point: pre-sensitization, week 0. The treatment: therapeutic diphenylcyclopropenone sensitization with weekly scalp DPC. This material consisted of whole blood, taken in connection with sensitization to the hapten diphenylcyclopropenone (DPC). These receptors were collected from a woman in her thirties with alopecia areata. Some clones in this sample may be carry-over from other donors' samples.

This clonotype has a count of ten or more. The chain is built from TRBV3-1 and TRBJ2-1, with D perhaps being TRBD1 or TRBD2 (5 bases each). V was pared by 5 bases and J by 0 bases, with 26 bases between. The CDR3 has 20 amino acids. Germline V gene lookup returns CDR1 LGHDT and CDR2 YNNKEL (reference sequence). The CDR3 DNA follows: TGTGCCAGCAGCTTCAACAATTTGGGACGGGTTTGGGACTCCTACAATGAGCAGTTCTTC. This encodes CASSFNNLGRVWDSYNEQFF.

This clonotype was detected ten times or more. V gene TRBV3-1 combines with J gene TRBJ1-1; D uncertain. Germline lookup yields CDR1 LGHDT and CDR2 YNNKEL (reference sequence). The V and J ends lost 4 bases and 0 bases respectively, with 12 bases between them. The length of the CDR3 is 15 residues. CDR3: CASSPPGHMNTEAFF. The CDR3 region has the DNA TGTGCCAGCAGCCCACCGGGTCATATGAACACTGAAGCTTTCTTT.

This clonotype was detected ten times or more. The gene calls are TRBV9 and TRBJ2-1, with TRBD1 matching 7 bases. The CDR3 has 13 residues. CDR1 is SGDLS, CDR2 YYNGEE, per germline. V was pared by 5 bases and J by 12 bases, with 11 bases of the junction left unmatched. CDR3 nucleotide sequence: TGTGCCAGCAGTTTCGGACAGGCCGATGGGCAGTTCTTC. This translates into CASSFGQADGQFF.